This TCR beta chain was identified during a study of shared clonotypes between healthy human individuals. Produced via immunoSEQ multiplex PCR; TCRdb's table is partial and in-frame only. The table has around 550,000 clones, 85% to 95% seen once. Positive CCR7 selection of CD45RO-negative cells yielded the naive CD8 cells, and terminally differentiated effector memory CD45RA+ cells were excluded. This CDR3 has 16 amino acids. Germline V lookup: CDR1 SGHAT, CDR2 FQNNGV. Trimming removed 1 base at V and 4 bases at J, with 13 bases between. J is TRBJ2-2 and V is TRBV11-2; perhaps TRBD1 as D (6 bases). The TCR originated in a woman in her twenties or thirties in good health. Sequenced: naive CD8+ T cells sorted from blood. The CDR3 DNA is TGTGCCAGCAGCTTAGTACAGGGATCTATCACCGGGGAGCTGTTTTTT. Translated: CASSLVQGSITGELFF. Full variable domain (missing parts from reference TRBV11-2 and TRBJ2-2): EAGVAQSPRYKIIEKRQSVAFWCNPISGHATLYWYQQILGQGPKLLIQFQNNGVVDDSQLPKDRFSAERLKGVDSTLKIQPAKLEDSAVYLCASSLVQGSITGELFFGEGSRLTVL.